The next 16 T cell receptor beta chains were all read from a single sample in a study of blood T cells in healthy people across ages. Combining a sample-barcoded 5' primer with a J-beta primer mix, a second PCR ran for about 6 to 12 cycles. MiXCR, applied by TCRdb to the 5' RACE reads, yields one record per CDR3 protein. The table lists 590,000 or so distinct CDR3 sequences, about 30% of them singletons. The specimen was blood. These receptors were obtained from a woman older than 75 in good health.

This clonotype was seen only a few times. V is TRBV25-1 and J is TRBJ1-2, with TRBD1 matching over 10 bases. V gave up 3 bases and J gave up 5 bases; unmatched junction bases: 6. Looked up from germline, CDR1 is MGHDK and CDR2 is SYGVNS. The CDR3 is 15 amino acids. CDR3 region: CASSDDRGRGYGYTF. Here the CDR3 DNA reads TGTGCCAGCAGTGACGACAGGGGGCGAGGATATGGCTACACCTTC.

This sequence joins TRBV5-1 and TRBJ1-4; TRBD1 might be the D (5 bases). The V gene lost 5 bases and the J gene lost 5 bases, with 7 bases spanning the gap. Looked up from germline, CDR1 is SGHRS and CDR2 is YFSETQ. This CDR3 region has 12 residues. The CDR3 spells CASRGANEKLFF. CDR3 DNA: TGCGCCAGCAGAGGGGCAAATGAAAAACTGTTTTTT.

This clonotype has only a few counts. At one of its ends the junction is not consistent with the germline gene, which may arise from a read error. The V gene is TRBV29-1, the J gene TRBJ2-5, with D possibly matching TRBD1 (6 bases). Germline lookup yields CDR1 SQVTM and CDR2 ANQGSEA. This CDR3 comprises 13 residues. The CDR3 coding sequence is TGCGGCGTCGGCACAGGGCCCCAAGAGACCCAGTACTTC. Encoded protein: CGVGTGPQETQYF.

This clonotype appeared many times. The gene calls are TRBV20-1 and TRBJ2-7; D may match TRBD1 or TRBD2 (6 bases each). CDR3 length equals 16 residues. Deletions cut 6 bases from V and 0 bases from J, with 21 bases between. Per germline, CDR1 DFQATT and CDR2 SNEGSKA (reference sequence). The CDR3: CSAWDGGRDGSYEQYF. The CDR3 DNA is TGCAGTGCGTGGGACGGGGGCAGGGATGGCTCCTACGAGCAGTACTTC.

This clonotype was counted at least ten times. This rearrangement joins TRBV20-1 to TRBJ2-1, with 7 positions matching TRBD1. With V trimmed by 2 bases and J by 8 bases, 9 bases remained unmatched. The CDR3 runs 14 residues. CDR1 and CDR2 (germline): DFQATT, SNEGSKA (reference sequence). The CDR3 loop is CSARSGTALYEQFF. CDR3 nucleotide sequence: TGCAGTGCTAGATCCGGGACAGCTTTGTATGAGCAGTTCTTC.

This clonotype was recorded many times. The CDR3 is CSASDRVGNQPQHF. CDR3 DNA sequence: TGCAGTGCATCCGACAGGGTCGGCAATCAGCCCCAGCATTTT. This chain joins TRBV20-1 and TRBJ1-5, with 7 bases aligning to TRBD1. This CDR3 region has 14 residues. J was trimmed by 2 bases and V by 6 bases; bases with no gene match: 7. Germline V gene lookup returns CDR1 DFQATT and CDR2 SNEGSKA (reference sequence).

This clonotype was observed a handful of times. This chain connects TRBV11-3 to TRBJ2-2; D might be TRBD1 or TRBD2, each matching 7 bases. CDR1 and CDR2 from the germline V gene are SGHNT and YENEEA. Trimming took 5 bases from V and 0 from J, leaving 16 bases between them. The CDR3 is 17 amino acids. Here the CDR3 reads CASSRGDTGANTGELFF. The CDR3 DNA reads TGTGCCAGCAGCCGGGGGGACACAGGGGCGAACACCGGGGAGCTGTTTTTT. Combining the CDR3 with reference TRBV11-3 and TRBJ2-2 gives the whole variable domain EAGVVQSPRYKIIEKKQPVAFWCNPISGHNTLYWYLQNLGQGPELLIRYENEEAVDDSQLPKDRFSAERLKGVDSTLKIQPAELGDSAVYLCASSRGDTGANTGELFFGEGSRLTVL.

The chain is built from TRBV10-3 and TRBJ1-6; TRBD1 is a possible D gene (6 bases). Trimming stripped 4 bases from V and 9 bases from J, with 16 bases between. Germline V gene sequence: CDR1 ENHRY, CDR2 SYGVKD. CDR3 length: 15 amino acids. DNA for the CDR3: TGTGCCATCAGTGTTCGGGACGGAGGGGGTTCACCCCTCCACTTT. It encodes CAISVRDGGGSPLHF.

This clonotype was seen a few times. V and J are TRBV19 and TRBJ2-5, with D maybe TRBD1 (6 bases). The tail of the sequence fits TRBJ2-7 better, so the J call may be wrong. The CDR3 spans 15 residues. The germline V gene encodes CDR1 LNHDA and CDR2 SQIVND (reference sequence). The chain's CDR3 is CASSRYGGGSYEQYF. Written as DNA, the CDR3 is TGTGCCAGTTCCCGGTATGGGGGCGGTTCCTACGAGCAGTACTTC.

The sample holds many counts of this clonotype. This chain joins TRBV7-2 and TRBJ1-1; a possible D gene is TRBD1 (6 bases). V was clipped by 3 bases and J by 3 bases, with 11 bases between them. The germline gives CDR1 SGHTA, CDR2 FQGNSA. The CDR3 contains 14 residues. CDR3 in amino acids: CASSFRAGDTEAFF. The DNA for the CDR3 is TGTGCCAGCAGCTTCCGGGCAGGGGACACTGAAGCTTTCTTT.

At least ten counts were recorded for this clonotype. The rearrangement uses TRBV29-1 and TRBJ2-7, with 9 bases that match TRBD1. Losses at the gene ends were 3 bases for V and 6 bases for J; bases not matched to a gene: 6. Germline-derived CDR1 and CDR2 are SQVTM and ANQGSEA. This CDR3 comprises 13 residues. CDR3 amino acids: CSVDRTGVGEQYF. The CDR3 coding sequence is TGCAGCGTTGACAGGACAGGGGTAGGCGAGCAGTACTTC.

Comments on this clonotype: Given a much more abundant clone one base away, this may be a read error. The chain uses TRBV5-1 and TRBJ2-7; 8 bases are a match to TRBD1. V was pared by 7 bases and J by 1 base, with 7 bases of the junction left unmatched. The CDR3 runs 14 residues. Germline loops: CDR1 SGHRS, CDR2 YFSETQ. The CDR3 is CASGYDRGSYEQYF. CDR3 nucleotides: TGCGCCAGCGGCTACGACAGGGGTTCCTACGAGCAGTACTTC.

With respect to this clonotype: A much larger clonotype is one base distant, so this may be a read error. Here the CDR3 DNA reads TGTACCACCAGCAGCCCCACGGGGGGCCAAAACACTGAAGCTTTCTTT. This gives the protein CTTSSPTGGQNTEAFF. The genes are TRBV15 and TRBJ1-1; D is possibly TRBD1 (6 bases). The CDR3 contains 16 residues. Germline V gene data show CDR1 as LNHNV and CDR2 as YYDKDF (reference sequence).

This clonotype came up many times. It may be a read error: a sequence one base away is much more abundant. This chain uses TRBV3-1 with TRBJ2-1; the D is unclear. The CDR3 is 11 amino acids. V lost 5 bases and J lost 15, with 14 bases in between. The V gene's germline CDR1 is LGHDT and CDR2 YNNKEL (reference sequence). In nucleotides, the CDR3 is TGTGCCAGCAGCAAAAGTTTTTATCCGTTCTTC. This sequence encodes CASSKSFYPFF.

This clonotype was seen many times. It may be a read error: a sequence one base away is much more abundant. CDR3 bases: TGTGCCAGCAGCGTAGGGAGGGCTTCCTTAAATGGGGCCAACGTCCGGACTTTC. It codes for CASSVGRASLNGANVRTF. J is TRBJ2-6 and V is TRBV9, with D maybe TRBD2 (6 bases). Germline V gene lookup returns CDR1 SGDLS and CDR2 YYNGEE. CDR3 size: 18 residues.

This clonotype showed up just a few times. At one end the junction does not follow the germline gene, possibly because of a read error. This chain joins TRBV20-1 and TRBJ1-4; weak D call: TRBD1 (6 bases). Germline values: CDR1 DFQATT, CDR2 SNEGSKA (reference sequence). CDR3 length: 13 residues. This CDR3 reads CSARDSLNEKRFF. DNA of the CDR3: TGCAGTGCTAGGGACAGCTTAAATGAAAAACGGTTTTTT.